This TCR beta chain is from a study of regulatory T cells in long-lasting Graves disease. Assembly of TCR beta libraries relied on iRepertoire HTBI primers together with Arm-PCR of CDR3 regions. One entry per CDR3 protein, called by TCRdb with MiXCR from the multiplex PCR reads. The sample yields hundreds of thousands of distinct CDR3 sequences, 15% to 20% seen once. The time point is: newly diagnosed GD, antithyroid drugs for less than 3 months. Extracted RNA from PBMCs served as the source of the TCR library. Trimming left V 0 bases short and J 5 bases short, with 5 bases between. CDR1 and CDR2 (germline): PRHDT, FYEKMQ (reference sequence). This CDR3 comprises 13 residues. This clonotype was recorded at least ten times. This same sample was also taken into another study, of T cells in Graves' hyperthyroidism and ophthalmopathy.

The V gene is TRBV13, the J gene TRBJ2-1; D not resolved. This TCR was sampled from a woman aged 35-65 years with Graves disease. The sample in question was peripheral blood mononuclear cells (PBMCs), obtained at new diagnosis, from a patient treated with antithyroid drugs. The CDR3 bases are TGTGCCAGCAGCTTAGGTCTAAACAATGAGCAGTTCTTC. It is translated as CASSLGLNNEQFF.